Sequencing of this T cell receptor (beta chain) was carried out in a study of blood T cells in healthy people across ages. A second 7 to 11 cycle PCR used barcoded and J-beta primers. TCRdb ran MiXCR on the 5' RACE reads and lists one entry per CDR3 protein. The repertoire holds 450,000 to 650,000 distinct CDR3 sequences, with more than 20% as singletons. Germline CDR1 SGDLS, CDR2 YYNGEE. The CDR3 has 15 amino acids. Trimming removed 3 bases at V and 1 base at J, with 13 bases between. These data were also filed under a second study, of T cells of mothers and their children.

The sequenced material came from blood. This TCR was sampled from a boy between 10 and 17 years old in good health. The J gene is TRBJ1-1, the V gene TRBV9; tentatively, D is TRBD1 (5 bases). CDR3 in DNA: TGTGCCAGCAGCGCCCGGGACGCGGGGAACACTGAAGCTTTCTTT. Translated, it gives CASSARDAGNTEAFF.